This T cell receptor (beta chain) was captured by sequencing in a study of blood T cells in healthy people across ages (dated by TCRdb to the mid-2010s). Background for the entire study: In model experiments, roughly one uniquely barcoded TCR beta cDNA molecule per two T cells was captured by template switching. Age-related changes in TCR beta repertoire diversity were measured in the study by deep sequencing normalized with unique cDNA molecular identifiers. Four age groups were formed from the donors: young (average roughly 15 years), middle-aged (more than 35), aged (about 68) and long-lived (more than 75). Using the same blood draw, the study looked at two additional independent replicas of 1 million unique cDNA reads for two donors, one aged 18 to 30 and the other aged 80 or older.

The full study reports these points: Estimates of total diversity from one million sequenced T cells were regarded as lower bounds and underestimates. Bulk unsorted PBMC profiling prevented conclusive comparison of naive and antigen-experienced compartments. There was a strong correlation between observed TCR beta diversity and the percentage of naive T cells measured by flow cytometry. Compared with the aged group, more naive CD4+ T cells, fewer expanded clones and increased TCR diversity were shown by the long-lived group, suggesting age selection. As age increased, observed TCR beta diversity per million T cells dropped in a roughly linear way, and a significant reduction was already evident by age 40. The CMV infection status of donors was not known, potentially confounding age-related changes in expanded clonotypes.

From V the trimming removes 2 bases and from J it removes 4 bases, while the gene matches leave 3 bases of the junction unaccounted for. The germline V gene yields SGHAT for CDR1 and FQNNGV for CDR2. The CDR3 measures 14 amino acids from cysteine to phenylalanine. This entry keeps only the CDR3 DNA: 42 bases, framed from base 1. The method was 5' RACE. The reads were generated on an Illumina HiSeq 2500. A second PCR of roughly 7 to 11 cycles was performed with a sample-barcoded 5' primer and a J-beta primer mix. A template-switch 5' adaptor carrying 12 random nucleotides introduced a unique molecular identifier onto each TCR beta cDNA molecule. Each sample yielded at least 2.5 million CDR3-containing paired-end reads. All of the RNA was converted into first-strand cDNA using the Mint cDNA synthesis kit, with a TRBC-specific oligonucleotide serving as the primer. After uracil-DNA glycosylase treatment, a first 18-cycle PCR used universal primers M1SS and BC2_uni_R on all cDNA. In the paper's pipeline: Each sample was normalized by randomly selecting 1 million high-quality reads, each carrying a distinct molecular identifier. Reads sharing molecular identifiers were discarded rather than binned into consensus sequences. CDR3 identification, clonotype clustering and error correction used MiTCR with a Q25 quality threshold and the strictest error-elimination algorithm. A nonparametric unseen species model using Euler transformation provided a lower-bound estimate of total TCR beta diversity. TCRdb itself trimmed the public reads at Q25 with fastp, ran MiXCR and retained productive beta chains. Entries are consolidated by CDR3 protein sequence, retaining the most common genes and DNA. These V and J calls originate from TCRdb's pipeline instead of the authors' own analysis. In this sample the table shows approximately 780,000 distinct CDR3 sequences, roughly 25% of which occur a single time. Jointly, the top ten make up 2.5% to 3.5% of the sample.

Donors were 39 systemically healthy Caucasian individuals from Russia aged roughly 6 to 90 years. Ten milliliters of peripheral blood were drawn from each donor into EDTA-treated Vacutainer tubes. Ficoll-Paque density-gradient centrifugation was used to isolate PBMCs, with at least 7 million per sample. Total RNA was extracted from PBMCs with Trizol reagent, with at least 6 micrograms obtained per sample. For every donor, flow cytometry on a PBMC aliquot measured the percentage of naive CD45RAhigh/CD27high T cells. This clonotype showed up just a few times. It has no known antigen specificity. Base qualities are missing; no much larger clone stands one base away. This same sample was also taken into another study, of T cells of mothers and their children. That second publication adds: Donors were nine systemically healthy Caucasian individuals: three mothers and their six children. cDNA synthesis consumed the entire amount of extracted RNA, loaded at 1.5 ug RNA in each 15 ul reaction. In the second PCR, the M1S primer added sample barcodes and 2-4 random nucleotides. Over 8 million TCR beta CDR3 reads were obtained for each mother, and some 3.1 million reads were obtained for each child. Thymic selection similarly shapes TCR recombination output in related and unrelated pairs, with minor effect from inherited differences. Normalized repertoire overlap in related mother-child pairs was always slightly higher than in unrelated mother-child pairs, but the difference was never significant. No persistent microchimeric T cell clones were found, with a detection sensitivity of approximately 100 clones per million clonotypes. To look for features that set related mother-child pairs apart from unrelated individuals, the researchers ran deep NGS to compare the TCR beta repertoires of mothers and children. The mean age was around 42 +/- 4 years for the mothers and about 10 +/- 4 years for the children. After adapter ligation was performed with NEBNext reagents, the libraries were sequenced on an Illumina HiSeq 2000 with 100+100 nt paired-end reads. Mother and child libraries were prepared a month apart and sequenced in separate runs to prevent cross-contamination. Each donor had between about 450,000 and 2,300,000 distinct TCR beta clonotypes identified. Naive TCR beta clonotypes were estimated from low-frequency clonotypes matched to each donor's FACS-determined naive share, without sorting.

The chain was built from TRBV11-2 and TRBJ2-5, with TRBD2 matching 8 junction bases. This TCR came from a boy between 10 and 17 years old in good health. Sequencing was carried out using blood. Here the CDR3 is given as CASSLLAGLETQYF. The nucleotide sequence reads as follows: TGTGCCAGCAGCTTATTAGCGGGATTAGAGACCCAGTACTTC.